The 7 T cell receptor beta chains reported below all come from one sample, sequenced in a study of cytomegalovirus exposure and HLA in healthy donors. Researchers ran the PCR with 60 Vbeta and 13 Jbeta primers. Sequenced by immunoSEQ multiplex PCR; TCRdb stores in-frame clones only, minus some. The sample lists approximately 110,000 clones, approximately 80% occurring once. Input material: PBMCs. These receptors came from a human donor in good health.

In this sample, this clone turned up once. This chain links TRBV28 with TRBJ2-5; TRBD2 matches at 8 bases. The J call may be wrong; the DNA end is better matched by TRBJ2-7. This CDR3 comprises 15 residues. Germline V lookup: CDR1 MDHEN, CDR2 SYDVKM. CDR3 nucleotides: TGTGCCAGCAGACCGTCGGGGGGGCCCACCTACGAGCAGTACTTC. Amino acid sequence: CASRPSGGPTYEQYF.

V is TRBV2 and J is TRBJ2-3, with D tentatively TRBD1 (5 bases). The germline CDR1 and CDR2 sequences are SNHLY and FYNNEI. Trimming stripped 4 bases from V and 4 bases from J, with 9 bases between. There are 13 residues in the CDR3. DNA of the CDR3: TGTGCCAGCAGTGTCCAGGGCGCAGATACGCAGTATTTT. Translating gives CASSVQGADTQYF.

The gene calls are TRBV29-1 and TRBJ1-6; 8 positions match TRBD1. Germline lookup yields CDR1 SQVTM and CDR2 ANQGSEA. CDR3 length equals 14 residues. Unmatched junction bases numbered 8, after V lost 6 bases and J lost 7 bases. DNA for the CDR3: TGCAGCGTCGCCCCGACAGGGGCGAATTCACCCCTCCACTTT. Protein: CSVAPTGANSPLHF.

CDR3 nucleotides: TGTGCCAGCAGCGTAGACAGGGGGCAAGCTGAAGCTTTCTTT. Translating gives CASSVDRGQAEAFF. This sequence joins TRBV9 and TRBJ1-1; 9 bases are a match to TRBD1. The CDR3 loop spans 14 amino acids. Germline trimming cut 0 bases from V and 6 bases from J; bases unmatched to any gene: 3. The germline CDR1 and CDR2 sequences are SGDLS and YYNGEE.

This clone was seen a few times. The chain joins TRBV14 to TRBJ2-5; TRBD2 matches 9 bases. The CDR3 totals 14 residues. In germline, CDR1 is SGHDN, CDR2 FVKESK. The ends lost 3 bases at V and 4 bases at J; junction bases unmatched: 3. CDR3 in DNA: TGTGCCAGCAGCCATGTGACTAGCGGAGAGACCCAGTACTTC. Its translation is CASSHVTSGETQYF.

The CDR3 nucleotides read TGTGCTAGTGCCGGGGGAGGGAGCGTCAATGAGCAGTTCTTC. Translation gives CASAGGGSVNEQFF. The rearrangement joins TRBV12-5 to TRBJ2-1; 7 nucleotides agree with TRBD2. There are 14 residues in the CDR3. Germline CDR1 LGHNT, CDR2 FRNRAP. Trimming at V came to 7 bases and at J to 6 bases, leaving 9 bases not matched to a gene.

This chain uses TRBV6-5 with TRBJ2-2, with 10 bases fitting TRBD1. The CDR3 loop spans 14 amino acids. From germline, CDR1 is MNHEY and CDR2 SVGAGI. The V gene end was trimmed by 7 bases and the J gene end by 7 bases; junction bases not matched to a gene: 6. CDR3 protein: CASTRQGAVGELFF. The CDR3 region has the DNA TGTGCCAGCACTAGACAGGGGGCGGTCGGGGAGCTGTTTTTT.